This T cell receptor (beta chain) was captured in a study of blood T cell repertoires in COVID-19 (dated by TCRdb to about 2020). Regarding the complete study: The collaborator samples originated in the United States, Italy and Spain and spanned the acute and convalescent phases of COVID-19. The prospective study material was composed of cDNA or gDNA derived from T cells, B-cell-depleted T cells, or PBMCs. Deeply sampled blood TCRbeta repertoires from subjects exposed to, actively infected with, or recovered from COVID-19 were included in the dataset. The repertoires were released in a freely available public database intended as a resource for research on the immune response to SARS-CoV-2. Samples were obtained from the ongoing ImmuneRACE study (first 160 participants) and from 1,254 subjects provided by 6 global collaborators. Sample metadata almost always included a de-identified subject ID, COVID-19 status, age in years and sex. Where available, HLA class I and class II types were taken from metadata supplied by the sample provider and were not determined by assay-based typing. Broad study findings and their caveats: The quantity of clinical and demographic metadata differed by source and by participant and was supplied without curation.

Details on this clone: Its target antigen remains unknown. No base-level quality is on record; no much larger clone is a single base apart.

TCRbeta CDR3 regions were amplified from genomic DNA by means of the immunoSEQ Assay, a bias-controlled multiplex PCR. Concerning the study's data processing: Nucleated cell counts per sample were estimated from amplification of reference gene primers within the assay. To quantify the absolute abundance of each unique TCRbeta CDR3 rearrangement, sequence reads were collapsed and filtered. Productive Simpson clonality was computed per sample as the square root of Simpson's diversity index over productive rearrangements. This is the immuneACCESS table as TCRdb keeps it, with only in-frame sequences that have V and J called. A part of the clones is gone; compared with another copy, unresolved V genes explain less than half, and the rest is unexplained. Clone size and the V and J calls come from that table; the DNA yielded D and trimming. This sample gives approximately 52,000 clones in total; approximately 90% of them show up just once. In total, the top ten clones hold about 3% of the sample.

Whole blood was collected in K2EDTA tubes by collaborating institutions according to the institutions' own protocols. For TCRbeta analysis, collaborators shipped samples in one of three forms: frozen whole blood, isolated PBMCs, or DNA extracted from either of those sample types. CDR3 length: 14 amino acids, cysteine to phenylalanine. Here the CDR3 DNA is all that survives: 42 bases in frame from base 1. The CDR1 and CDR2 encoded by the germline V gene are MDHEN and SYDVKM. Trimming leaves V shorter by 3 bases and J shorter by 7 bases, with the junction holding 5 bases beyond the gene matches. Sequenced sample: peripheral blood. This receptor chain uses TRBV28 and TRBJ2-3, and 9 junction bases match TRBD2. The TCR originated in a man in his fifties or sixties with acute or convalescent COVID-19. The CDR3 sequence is CASSLGGGANTQYF. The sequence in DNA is TGTGCCAGCAGTTTGGGCGGGGGGGCAAATACGCAGTATTTT. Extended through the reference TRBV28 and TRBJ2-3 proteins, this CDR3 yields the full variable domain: DVKVTQSSRYLVKRTGEKVFLECVQDMDHENMFWYRQDPGLGLRLIYFSYDVKMKEKGDIPEGYSVSREKKERFSLILESASTNQTSMYLCASSLGGGANTQYFGPGTRLTVL.